These T cell receptor beta chains were read from a single sample in a study of response to subunit inactivated influenza vaccine. TCRdb re-derived calls from the RT-PCR reads in MiXCR, one entry per CDR3 protein. The top ten hold about an eighth of the sample, which has 450,000 to 600,000 distinct CDR3 sequences, approximately 7.7% seen once. Sequenced material: PBMCs from blood, taken approximately 25 months after vaccination. The receptor set was obtained from a man between 45 and 75 years old who received an inactivated influenza vaccine. The CDR3 runs from the conserved cysteine through the conserved F or W. Each record gives: J gene, V gene, CDR3 protein.

j_call: TRBJ2-6
v_call: TRBV6-5
cdr3_aa: CASSLGTGSSGANVLTF

j_call: TRBJ2-1
v_call: TRBV6-1
cdr3_aa: CASSPGLKPLGYNEQFF

j_call: TRBJ2-3
v_call: TRBV6-5
cdr3_aa: CASSYSNALDTQYF

j_call: TRBJ2-5
v_call: TRBV20-1
cdr3_aa: CSARTDSGETQYF

j_call: TRBJ2-2
v_call: TRBV12-3/TRBV12-4
cdr3_aa: CASAAGTYYTGELFF

j_call: TRBJ2-3
v_call: TRBV7-8
cdr3_aa: CASSTGRMGPDTQYF

j_call: TRBJ2-3
v_call: TRBV12-3/TRBV12-4
cdr3_aa: CASSFSLAGSTDTQYF

j_call: TRBJ2-1
v_call: TRBV4-1
cdr3_aa: CASSQDKNYNEQFF

j_call: TRBJ1-2
v_call: TRBV28
cdr3_aa: CASSFLTGGSYGYTF

j_call: TRBJ2-7
v_call: TRBV15
cdr3_aa: CATSRPGDYEQYF

j_call: TRBJ2-1
v_call: TRBV7-3
cdr3_aa: CASSLSRTDYNEQFF

j_call: TRBJ2-1
v_call: TRBV5-1
cdr3_aa: CASSLNPGMNEQFF

j_call: TRBJ2-1
v_call: TRBV29-1
cdr3_aa: CSGRGGVAVGSDEQFF

j_call: TRBJ2-3
v_call: TRBV12-3/TRBV12-4
cdr3_aa: CASRPSGTGTSGGTQYF

j_call: TRBJ2-2
v_call: TRBV4-1
cdr3_aa: CASSQEGQGFTGELFF

j_call: TRBJ2-7
v_call: TRBV11-2
cdr3_aa: CASSRQVSYEQYF

j_call: TRBJ2-7
v_call: TRBV20-1
cdr3_aa: CSARTRIRYEQYF

j_call: TRBJ2-1
v_call: TRBV6-4
cdr3_aa: CASSTSGSDDEQFF

j_call: TRBJ2-7
v_call: TRBV29-1
cdr3_aa: CSVRTGPEQYF

j_call: TRBJ1-3
v_call: TRBV5-1
cdr3_aa: CASSLASFSGNTIYF

j_call: TRBJ2-3
v_call: TRBV20-1
cdr3_aa: CSARRVTSTDTQYF

j_call: TRBJ1-2
v_call: TRBV4-2
cdr3_aa: CASSQEGQSNYGYTF

j_call: TRBJ2-6
v_call: TRBV24-1
cdr3_aa: CATSEETGTGANVLTF

j_call: TRBJ2-7
v_call: TRBV7-2
cdr3_aa: CASSYDRTLYEQYF

j_call: TRBJ2-7
v_call: TRBV29-1
cdr3_aa: CSVDVGQGLSEQYF

j_call: TRBJ2-1
v_call: TRBV13
cdr3_aa: CASSLGEASGGYEQFF

j_call: TRBJ1-5
v_call: TRBV15
cdr3_aa: CATSGETGGNQPRHF

j_call: TRBJ1-2
v_call: TRBV12-3/TRBV12-4
cdr3_aa: CASSFGQGAIYGYTF

j_call: TRBJ2-1
v_call: TRBV11-3
cdr3_aa: CASSVTVSYNEQFF

j_call: TRBJ2-3
v_call: TRBV5-1
cdr3_aa: CASSSSGSMTDTQYF

j_call: TRBJ1-2
v_call: TRBV30
cdr3_aa: CAWDRTGNYGYTF

j_call: TRBJ1-3
v_call: TRBV11-3
cdr3_aa: CASSFRGGNTIYF

j_call: TRBJ1-3
v_call: TRBV7-9
cdr3_aa: CASSSRTGIGNTIYF

j_call: TRBJ2-1
v_call: TRBV5-1
cdr3_aa: CASSPRDSPTTQFF

j_call: TRBJ2-7
v_call: TRBV4-1
cdr3_aa: CASSQAGISPYEQYF